This T cell receptor beta chain was identified in a study of OX40 agonist ivuxolimab in advanced cancers. Study overall: Ivuxolimab was delivered to patients intravenously every 2 weeks at doses spanning 0.01 to 10 mg/kg. Dose-escalation patients were diagnosed with hepatocellular carcinoma, melanoma, renal cell cancer or head and neck cancer.

TCRdb's table, derived via immunoSEQ multiplex PCR, lists solely in-frame clones and lacks some. Of around 80,000 clones listed, approximately 90% were seen once; the top ten hold roughly 9%. Trimming at V came to 2 bases and at J to 7 bases, leaving 12 bases not matched to a gene. Germline V gene sequence: CDR1 SGHRS, CDR2 YFSETQ. This CDR3 contains 17 residues. The input for sequencing was CD4+ or CD8+ T cells sorted from blood, taken in a trial of the OX40 agonist ivuxolimab. The receptor was isolated from an adult with an advanced solid tumor such as melanoma, head and neck, liver or kidney cancer. The chain carries TRBV5-1 and TRBJ1-6, with 7 bases lining up with TRBD1. The CDR3 nucleotides are TGCGCCAGCAGCTTAATAAACCCGGGACAGCTGAATTCACCCCTCCACTTT. It yields the protein CASSLINPGQLNSPLHF. Complete variable domain (other parts from reference TRBV5-1 and TRBJ1-6): KAGVTQTPRYLIKTRGQQVTLSCSPISGHRSVSWYQQTPGQGLQFLFEYFSETQRNKGNFPGRFSGRQFSNSRSEMNVSTLELGDSALYLCASSLINPGQLNSPLHFGNGTRLTVT.